The subject of this entry is one T cell receptor (beta chain). Its antigen is still unknown. The sample belongs to a study of cytomegalovirus exposure and HLA in healthy donors. V dropped 0 bases and J dropped 1 base, with 12 bases sitting between them. The CDR3 is made up of 16 amino acids. CDR1 and CDR2 from the germline V gene are MGHRA and YSYEKL. Notes on the study in general: In a later analysis, an Asian-associated ancestry cluster reportedly showed fewer N-insertions than the approximately 700-donor mean.

Vbeta (60) and Jbeta (13) primers were used in the PCR. Clones were read by immunoSEQ multiplex PCR, and TCRdb kept only the in-frame ones, dropping some. The sample includes about 300,000 clones, 86% seen only once; the top ten take around 4.2%. V usage is TRBV4-1 and J usage is TRBJ1-1; D unclear. Sequences were obtained from PBMCs. This sequence originates from a middle-aged man in good health and CMV-seropositive. In DNA, the CDR3 is TGCGCCAGCAGCCAAGAGGTTTTGAGGAGGAACACTGAAGCTTTCTTT. Its protein product is CASSQEVLRRNTEAFF.